The 14 T cell receptor beta chains listed next were all sequenced from one sample in a study of intratumoral heterogeneity in liver cancer. Profiling relied on immunoSEQ multiplex PCR, and the TCRdb table lists in-frame clones only, not all of them. The sample lists some 20,000 clones; around two thirds were seen once. The sample was tumor-adjacent normal tissue, taken before any cancer treatment. Every receptor here comes from a woman aged 70 to 79 with hepatocellular carcinoma.

This clone ranks as medium-sized. One end of the junction is discordant with germline, which a read error may explain. V is TRBV7-9 and J is TRBJ2-4; 14 nucleotides match TRBD2. The CDR3 runs 13 residues. CDR1 is SEHNR and CDR2 is FQNEAQ in the germline V gene (reference sequence). The CDR3 nucleotides are TGTGCCAGCAGCTCAGGGACTAGCGGGAGTCGAGACTTC. Translation: CASSSGTSGSRDF.

This clone was detected only a few times. The V gene is TRBV5-4, the J gene TRBJ2-7, with 14 bases aligning to TRBD2. Germline V gene sequence: CDR1 SGHNT, CDR2 YYREEE (reference sequence). With V trimmed by 0 bases and J by 3 bases, 5 bases remained unmatched. There are 17 residues in the CDR3. DNA of the CDR3: TGTGCCAGCAGCTTGGGACTAGCGGGAGGGCCTGACTACGAGCAGTACTTC. It yields the protein CASSLGLAGGPDYEQYF.

The chain uses TRBV19 and TRBJ2-5; D is undetermined. Germline CDR1 LNHDA, CDR2 SQIVND (reference sequence). This CDR3 region has 13 residues. Trimming left V 5 bases short and J 5 bases short, with 12 bases between. The CDR3 coding sequence is TGTGCCAGTAGTCCCTCGGACGGGGAGACCCAGTACTTC. It specifies CASSPSDGETQYF.

J is TRBJ2-1 and V is TRBV7-8; D gene ambiguous. The germline V gene has CDR1 SGHVS and CDR2 FQNEAQ. V lost 7 bases, J lost 8 bases, and 15 bases lay in between. The CDR3 spans 13 residues. In DNA form, the CDR3 reads TGTGCCAGCACCTTGACCCCTGCCGATGAGCAGTTCTTC. The encoded protein is CASTLTPADEQFF. Full variable domain (rest looked up from reference TRBV7-8 and TRBJ2-1): GAGVSQSPRYKVAKRGQDVALRCDPISGHVSLFWYQQALGQGPEFLTYFQNEAQLDKSGLPSDRFFAERPEGSVSTLKIQRTQQEDSAVYLCASTLTPADEQFFGPGTRLTVL.

The chain uses TRBV27 and TRBJ2-7, with 8 bases fitting TRBD2. Germline values: CDR1 MNHEY, CDR2 SMNVEV (reference sequence). The CDR3 is 13 amino acids. V trimming: 8 bases; J trimming: 1 base; junction bases outside the gene matches: 4. The CDR3: CASAREVSYEQYF. The DNA for the CDR3 is TGTGCCAGCGCGCGGGAGGTTTCCTACGAGCAGTACTTC.

This clone was recorded once. V is TRBV18 and J is TRBJ2-5; D unclear. Germline loops: CDR1 KGHSH, CDR2 LQKENI. Between the trimmed V and J ends, which lost 2 bases and 4 bases, there was a span of 5 bases. The CDR3 covers 12 residues. The CDR3 loop is CASSPKRETQYF. The CDR3 nucleotides are TGTGCCAGCTCACCAAAGCGAGAGACCCAGTACTTC.

This chain joins TRBV27 and TRBJ2-1; TRBD1 matches at 8 bases. The V gene end was trimmed by 6 bases and the J gene end by 8 bases; junction bases not matched to a gene: 3. CDR1 is MNHEY, CDR2 SMNVEV, per germline (reference sequence). This CDR3 contains 12 residues. DNA for the CDR3: TGTGCCAGCAGGGCAGGGGGCCATGAGCAGTTCTTC. Translation gives CASRAGGHEQFF.

The rearrangement uses TRBV5-1 and TRBJ2-7, with 8 bases fitting TRBD2. V lost 4 bases, J lost 5 bases, and 8 bases stayed unmatched. Germline assignment: CDR1 SGHRS and CDR2 YFSETQ. This CDR3 is 14 amino acids long. The CDR3 is CASSAGGVYHEQYF. In DNA form, the CDR3 reads TGCGCCAGCAGCGCCGGGGGGGTCTACCACGAGCAGTACTTC.

CDR3 nucleotide sequence: TGTGCAACTAAAACTGGGCCGGTCTCTGGAAACACCATATATTTT. This gives the protein CATKTGPVSGNTIYF. V gene TRBV15 combines with J gene TRBJ1-3; D is ambiguous. The CDR3 extends over 15 amino acids. CDR1 LNHNV and CDR2 YYDKDF come from the germline V gene (reference sequence).

V is TRBV27 and J is TRBJ1-5; maybe TRBD1 (5 bases). This CDR3 spans 15 amino acids. V gave up 6 bases and J gave up 0 bases, with 12 bases separating them. Germline V CDR1 and CDR2: MNHEY, SMNVEV (reference sequence). Written as DNA, the CDR3 is TGTGCCAGCAGCGAGGGGCGATATAGCAATCAGCCCCAGCATTTT. As protein: CASSEGRYSNQPQHF.

The chain is built from TRBV6-5 and TRBJ2-1, with 9 bases lining up with TRBD2. Germline V gene sequence: CDR1 MNHEY, CDR2 SVGAGI. CDR3 length: 14 amino acids. J gave up 8 bases and V 4 bases, and 6 bases lay outside the gene matches. CDR3 amino acids: CASSSSGTSYEQFF. For the CDR3, the DNA is TGTGCCAGCAGTTCCTCCGGGACTAGCTATGAGCAGTTCTTC.

The chain combines TRBV9 with TRBJ2-3, with TRBD2 identical over 14 bases. Germline CDR1 reads SGDLS; CDR2 reads YYNGEE. The CDR3 has 19 amino acids. Germline trimming cut 3 bases from V and 4 bases from J; bases unmatched to any gene: 13. The CDR3 loop reads CASSARLAGGGPQPDTQYF. CDR3 bases: TGTGCCAGCAGCGCCCGACTAGCGGGAGGGGGGCCACAGCCAGATACGCAGTATTTT.

V and J are TRBV5-1 and TRBJ2-6; D call uncertain. Trimming left V 2 bases short and J 1 base short, with 7 bases between. Germline assignment: CDR1 SGHRS and CDR2 YFSETQ. This CDR3 contains 15 residues. CDR3 loop: CASSFGTSGANVLTF. CDR3 nucleotide sequence: TGCGCCAGCAGCTTTGGCACTTCTGGGGCCAACGTCCTGACTTTC. The full variable domain, its missing parts supplied by reference TRBV5-1 and TRBJ2-6, is KAGVTQTPRYLIKTRGQQVTLSCSPISGHRSVSWYQQTPGQGLQFLFEYFSETQRNKGNFPGRFSGRQFSNSRSEMNVSTLELGDSALYLCASSFGTSGANVLTFGAGSRLTVL.

The chain is built from TRBV30 and TRBJ2-3; D gene ambiguous. With 0 bases removed from V and 2 bases from J, the gap between germline ends came to 18 bases. The V gene's germline CDR1 is GTSNPN and CDR2 SVGIG (reference sequence). This CDR3 spans 17 amino acids. The CDR3 DNA follows: TGTGCCTGGAGTGTATCTTTCTTGGGCGGATTCACAGATACGCAGTATTTT. This encodes CAWSVSFLGGFTDTQYF.